Below, 11 T cell receptor beta chains from the same sample are listed, as sequenced in a study of Tregs in tolerant kidney transplant recipients. This table comes from immunoSEQ multiplex PCR, and its TCRdb copy is limited to in-frame clones, with some not included. This table holds approximately 98,000 clones, around 90% found once. The specimen comprised CD4+ T cells from blood, sampled before the transplant. Source of these receptors: a human donor who received a combined kidney and bone marrow transplant.

V gene TRBV19 combines with J gene TRBJ1-6; the D gene is possibly TRBD1 (5 bases). The germline V gene has CDR1 LNHDA and CDR2 SQIVND (reference sequence). With 7 bases removed from V and 0 bases from J, the gap between germline ends came to 7 bases. This CDR3 is built from 14 residues. CDR3 in DNA: TGTGCCAGTACAGACAGCTCCTATAATTCACCCCTCCACTTT. This encodes CASTDSSYNSPLHF.

This clone showed up just once. The V and J genes are TRBV6-1 and TRBJ1-4, with TRBD1 matching 8 bases. Germline assignment: CDR1 MNHNS and CDR2 SASEGT. The J segment lost 8 bases and the V segment lost 5 bases, leaving 10 bases of the junction unmatched. This CDR3 has 15 amino acids. CDR3 protein: CASSPWTGSGEKLFF. The CDR3 DNA sequence: TGTGCCAGCAGTCCGTGGACAGGGTCTGGCGAAAAACTGTTTTTT.

V usage is TRBV12-5 and J usage is TRBJ1-1, with 8 bases identical to TRBD1. The CDR3 spans 15 residues. J lost 10 bases, V lost 1 base, and 11 bases had no gene match. In germline, CDR1 is LGHNT, CDR2 FRNRAP. CDR3 in DNA: TGTGCTAGTGGTTTGGAGGACAGGGAGGGAGGGGTAGCTTTCTTT. Its protein is CASGLEDREGGVAFF.

The chain has TRBV6-1 and TRBJ1-6; D perhaps matches TRBD1 (5 bases). V lost 2 bases, J lost 4 bases, and 9 bases lay in between. CDR1 and CDR2 from the germline V gene are MNHNS and SASEGT. The length of the CDR3 is 15 residues. CDR3 nucleotides: TGTGCCAGCAGTGAACTCCCAGGGTATAATTCACCCCTCCACTTT. Protein: CASSELPGYNSPLHF.

The rearrangement joins TRBV28 to TRBJ1-4, with TRBD1 matching 7 bases. With V trimmed by 1 base and J by 2 bases, 4 bases remained unmatched. The CDR3 runs to 16 residues. CDR1 and CDR2 from the germline V gene are MDHEN and SYDVKM. CDR3: CASSLYRGGTNEKLFF. In nucleotides, the CDR3 is TGTGCCAGCAGTTTATACAGGGGAGGCACTAATGAAAAACTGTTTTTT.

The chain employs TRBV27 and TRBJ1-3, with D unresolved. Trimming shortened V by 6 bases and J by 0 bases, and 15 bases separated the two germline ends. Germline CDR1 reads MNHEY; CDR2 reads SMNVEV (reference sequence). The CDR3 loop spans 16 amino acids. The CDR3 sequence: CASSPTTLFSGNTIYF. CDR3 coding DNA: TGTGCCAGCAGCCCTACGACATTGTTCTCTGGAAACACCATATATTTT.

The rearrangement links TRBV5-1 to TRBJ2-5; TRBD1 agrees at 7 bases. CDR1 is SGHRS and CDR2 is YFSETQ in the germline V gene. V gave up 4 bases and J gave up 1 base; unmatched junction bases: 7. CDR3 length: 15 residues. The CDR3 is CASSTGQLGQETQYF. The CDR3 DNA follows: TGCGCCAGCAGCACGGGACAGCTAGGCCAAGAGACCCAGTACTTC. The entire variable domain, with the rest obtained from reference TRBV5-1 and TRBJ2-5, is as follows: KAGVTQTPRYLIKTRGQQVTLSCSPISGHRSVSWYQQTPGQGLQFLFEYFSETQRNKGNFPGRFSGRQFSNSRSEMNVSTLELGDSALYLCASSTGQLGQETQYFGPGTRLLVL.

The genes are TRBV7-2 and TRBJ1-1, with TRBD1 matching 7 bases. V shed 1 base and J 5 bases; nucleotides not matched to a gene: 7. CDR1 SGHTA and CDR2 FQGNSA come from the germline V gene. This CDR3 spans 15 amino acids. The chain's CDR3 is CASSLVGQGVTEAFF. The CDR3 coding sequence is TGTGCCAGCAGCTTAGTAGGGCAGGGGGTAACTGAAGCTTTCTTT.

This clone was picked up one time. The chain couples TRBV14 to TRBJ2-7; 11 nucleotides match TRBD2. V was pared by 0 bases and J by 3 bases, with 4 bases of the junction left unmatched. CDR1 and CDR2 from the germline V gene are SGHDN and FVKESK. The length of the CDR3 is 16 residues. CDR3 in DNA: TGTGCCAGCAGCCAAGACGGGACTAGCGGTTACTACGAGCAGTACTTC. As protein: CASSQDGTSGYYEQYF.

This clone has only a few counts. The CDR3: CASSVSGTGVDTIYF. CDR3 DNA sequence: TGTGCCAGCAGCGTGTCCGGGACAGGGGTGGACACCATATATTTT. The chain employs TRBV9 and TRBJ1-3; 10 positions match TRBD1. Germline CDR1 is SGDLS and CDR2 is YYNGEE. The junction had 7 bases not matched to a gene; V was cut back by 2 bases and J by 8 bases. CDR3 size: 15 residues.

This clone was detected only a few times. The genes are TRBV5-1 and TRBJ2-5; TRBD2 agrees at 8 bases. Germline assignment: CDR1 SGHRS and CDR2 YFSETQ. With V trimmed by 0 bases and J by 4 bases, 5 bases remained unmatched. The CDR3 is 15 residues long. CDR3 protein: CASSLEGLEGETQYF. CDR3 bases: TGCGCCAGCAGCTTGGAGGGACTAGAGGGAGAGACCCAGTACTTC.